The clone carrying this T cell receptor (beta chain) has a count of ten or more. Its antigen is as yet unknown. Unique molecular identifiers were added to individual cDNA molecules. TCRdb recomputed calls from the 5' RACE reads with MiXCR, one row per CDR3 protein. The table lists roughly 45,000 distinct CDR3 sequences, approximately 10% of them singletons, with roughly 22% in the top ten. The data are from a study of early T cells in non-severe SARS-CoV-2 infection. Regarding the study as a whole: Matching against VDJdb likely underestimated virus-specific expansions, favoring anti-spike CD8.

V was clipped by 4 bases and J by 1 base, with 9 bases between them. The CDR3 has 14 residues. Per germline, CDR1 MNHEY and CDR2 SVGEGT. The sequence derives from an adult who was a healthcare worker with PCR-confirmed SARS-CoV-2 infection or an uninfected control (not recorded which). The chain employs TRBV6-2 or TRBV6-3 and TRBJ2-3, with a weak D call TRBD1 (7 bases). The sample consisted of whole blood. The CDR3 sequence is CASSWRGRTDTQYF. The CDR3 DNA reads TGTGCCAGCAGTTGGAGGGGGCGCACAGATACGCAGTATTTT.